The rows below give T cell receptor beta chains drawn from one sample of a study of cytomegalovirus exposure and HLA in healthy donors. This table comes from immunoSEQ multiplex PCR, and its TCRdb copy is limited to in-frame clones, with some not included. Among 120,000 to 150,000 clones, 60% to 85% were seen once, and the ten largest hold roughly 2.8%. Sequenced: PBMCs. Receptors originate from a male donor in good health and CMV-seronegative. Each CDR3 is given with its conserved first and last residue. A D gene is named only where the DNA matches it firmly. Only part of the rows carry a size: once, few, many, or a class if the clone is expanded.

-,16,TRBV6-6,TRBJ2-7,TRBD1,TGTGCCAGCAGTTGGGCCGGGACAGGGGGCTCCTACGAGCAGTACTTC,CASSWAGTGGSYEQYF
-,15,TRBV14,TRBJ2-7,-,TGTGCCAGCAGCCAGGGCATGGGGCAATCCTACGAGCAGTACTTC,CASSQGMGQSYEQYF
-,14,TRBV5-6,TRBJ2-7,TRBD1,TGTGCCAGCAGCCCACGACAGGGTACCGACGAGCAGTACTTC,CASSPRQGTDEQYF
-,13,TRBV10-3,TRBJ1-5,-,TGTGCCATCAGTGCCGGTCTCAATCAGCCCCAGCATTTT,CAISAGLNQPQHF
-,15,TRBV27,TRBJ1-6,-,TGTGCCAGCAGTTTGTATCCCCAAGCGAATTCACCCCTCCACTTT,CASSLYPQANSPLHF
-,14,TRBV5-1,TRBJ1-4,-,TGCGCCAGCAGCTGGAGACGGAATAATGAAAAACTGTTTTTT,CASSWRRNNEKLFF
-,15,TRBV12-5,TRBJ2-7,-,TGTGCTAGTGGTTTGGTAAACTGGGGGGCCTACGAGCAGTACTTC,CASGLVNWGAYEQYF
few,14,TRBV7-9,TRBJ2-7,-,TGTTCCAGCAGCTTAGGTGGAGGCCCCTACGAGCAGTACTTC,CSSSLGGGPYEQYF
-,15,TRBV5-4,TRBJ2-7,TRBD2,TGTGCCAGCAGCTTAACTAGCGGGAACTCCTACGAGCAGTACTTC,CASSLTSGNSYEQYF
-,13,TRBV6-5,TRBJ1-2,-,TGTGCCAGCAGTTCCCTCCCCAACTATGGCTACACCTTC,CASSSLPNYGYTF
once,12,TRBV14,TRBJ1-2,-,TGTGCCAGCAGCCAGGTTAACTATGGCTACCCCTTC,CASSQVNYGYPF
once,15,TRBV5-4,TRBJ2-2,-,TGTGCCAGCAGTGTTAGCAGCCTTAACACCGGGGAGCTGTTTTTT,CASSVSSLNTGELFF
-,12,TRBV7-9,TRBJ2-1,-,TGTGCCAGCAGCTTCTCTTACAATGAGCAGTTCTTC,CASSFSYNEQFF
-,15,TRBV5-1,TRBJ2-2,-,TGCGCCAGCAGCTTGGGGCAGGAGGTCACCGGGGAGCTGTTTTTT,CASSLGQEVTGELFF
few,17,TRBV4-1,TRBJ1-5,-,TGCGCCAGCAGCCAAGTGGCCGGCGGATTGAACAATCAGCCCCAGCATTTT,CASSQVAGGLNNQPQHF
-,14,TRBV5-6,TRBJ2-1,TRBD2,TGTGCCAGCAGCCCTAGCGGGAGGGCCGATGAGCAGTTCTTC,CASSPSGRADEQFF
-,13,TRBV19,TRBJ1-2,-,TGTGCCAGTAGTATAATTCGAGACTATGGCTACACCTTC,CASSIIRDYGYTF
-,16,TRBV19,TRBJ2-1,TRBD1,TGTGCCAGTAGACCGACAGGGCCCTTATTAAACAATGAGCAGTTCTTC,CASRPTGPLLNNEQFF
-,12,TRBV5-1,TRBJ1-1,-,TGCGCCAGCAGCTTGGAACCAGGGCGGGCTTTCTTT,CASSLEPGRAFF
-,17,TRBV7-9,TRBJ1-5,-,TGTGCCAGCAGCTTAGTGAGAGGGTTGAGGAGCAATCAGCCCCAGCATTTT,CASSLVRGLRSNQPQHF
-,14,TRBV6-5,TRBJ2-7,TRBD1,TGTGCCAGCAGTTGGACAGGGGGCTTCTACGAGCAGTACTTC,CASSWTGGFYEQYF
-,13,TRBV4-3,TRBJ1-1,-,TGCGCCAGCAGCCAAGATTGGACTCTCGAAGCTTTCTTT,CASSQDWTLEAFF
-,17,TRBV14,TRBJ2-1,-,TGTGCCAGCAGCCAAGATCTAACTAGCTACTCCTACAATGAGCAGTTCTTC,CASSQDLTSYSYNEQFF
-,16,TRBV27,TRBJ2-7,TRBD1,TGTGCCAGCAGGGTAAAGGGGGCGAGTAGCTCCTACGAGCAGTACTTC,CASRVKGASSSYEQYF
-,15,TRBV2,TRBJ1-3,TRBD1,TGTGCCAGCAGTGGGGGACAGGAGCATGGAAACACCATATATTTT,CASSGGQEHGNTIYF
once,16,TRBV18,TRBJ1-2,TRBD1,TGTGCCAGCTCACCACCGTCCGAGGGGGCCGGCTATGGCTACACCTTC,CASSPPSEGAGYGYTF
-,13,TRBV6-6,TRBJ1-2,-,TGTGCCAGCAGCGAAGGGTGGGGGCAGGGCTACACCTTC,CASSEGWGQGYTF
-,13,TRBV6-5,TRBJ2-7,-,TGTGCCGCCCGGGAACTAGCCAGAAACGAGCAGTACTTC,CAARELARNEQYF
-,16,TRBV6-4,TRBJ2-3,-,TGTGCCAGCAGTGACTCGGTGACAGGCAGAACCGATACGCAGTATTTT,CASSDSVTGRTDTQYF
once,10,TRBV2,TRBJ1-1,-,TGTGCCAGCAGCGCAAGCGGGGCTTTCTTT,CASSASGAFF
-,12,TRBV6-6,TRBJ1-2,-,TGTGCCAGCGGCCGGGGGGACTATGGCTACACCTTC,CASGRGDYGYTF
-,14,TRBV29-1,TRBJ1-4,-,TGCAGCGGTTCATACACAGCAACTAATGAAAAACTGTTTTTT,CSGSYTATNEKLFF
-,17,TRBV9,TRBJ2-5,TRBD2,TGTGCCAGCAGCCCTCGGACTAGCGGGGGGTACCAAGAGACCCAGTACTTC,CASSPRTSGGYQETQYF
-,13,TRBV7-2,TRBJ1-3,-,TGTGCCAAGGGGGGGGGCGCTGGAAACACCATATATTTT,CAKGGGAGNTIYF
-,15,TRBV6-5,TRBJ2-7,TRBD1,TGTGCCAGCAGCCGTAATCCGGGACAGGGTTACGAGCAGTACTTC,CASSRNPGQGYEQYF
-,15,TRBV5-1,TRBJ2-7,TRBD1,TGCGCCAGCAGCTTCGGGCCTGACAGGGCTAGAGAGCAGTACTTC,CASSFGPDRAREQYF
-,15,TRBV30,TRBJ1-2,TRBD1,TGTTCCTGGAGTCCCGGGACAGGGGGCTTCTATGGCTACACCTTC,CSWSPGTGGFYGYTF
-,15,TRBV6-6,TRBJ2-2,-,TGTGCCAGCAGCCAAGGACAAATTAACACCGGGGAGCTGTTTTTT,CASSQGQINTGELFF
few,15,TRBV14,TRBJ2-7,TRBD2,TGTGCCAGCAGCCAAGCTAGCGGGTATGACTACGAGCAGTACTTC,CASSQASGYDYEQYF
-,14,TRBV7-9,TRBJ1-2,TRBD1,TGTGCCAGCAGCTTTACAGGGGAGGAATATGGCTACACCTTC,CASSFTGEEYGYTF
once,16,TRBV4-1,TRBJ2-7,TRBD2,TGCGCCAGCAGCCCACCGGGACTAGCGGGAGTTTACGAGCAGTACTTC,CASSPPGLAGVYEQYF
-,14,TRBV5-6,TRBJ1-6,-,TGTGCCAGCAGCCCCGGACAGCATAATTCACCCCTCCACTTT,CASSPGQHNSPLHF
-,14,TRBV5-4,TRBJ2-7,TRBD1,TGTGCCAGCAGCTTGGGGGACAGAACCTACGAGCAGTACTTC,CASSLGDRTYEQYF
-,17,TRBV4-1,TRBJ2-5,TRBD2,TGCGCCAGCAGCCCCCTAGGCGAAGCGGGAGGAAAAGAGACCCAGTACTTC,CASSPLGEAGGKETQYF
-,15,TRBV10-2,TRBJ2-1,TRBD2,TGCGCCAGCAGCGGACTAGCGGGGCCAGGGAATGAGCAGTTCTTC,CASSGLAGPGNEQFF
-,14,TRBV7-2,TRBJ1-3,-,TGTGCCAGCAGCTTAGTTGGACAGACAAACACCATATATTTT,CASSLVGQTNTIYF
-,12,TRBV29-1,TRBJ2-7,-,TGCAGCGTTGTGACAGACTCCTACGAGCAGTACTTC,CSVVTDSYEQYF
-,15,TRBV7-6,TRBJ2-2,TRBD1,TGTGCCAGCAGCCGAACAGGGGCGAACACCGGGGAGCTGTTTTTT,CASSRTGANTGELFF
-,14,TRBV15,TRBJ1-4,TRBD1,TGTGCCACCGAAGGGACAGGGGGATTTGAAAAACTGTTTTTT,CATEGTGGFEKLFF
few,16,TRBV5-4,TRBJ2-2,TRBD2,TGTGCCAGCGGACTAGCGGGGGGGCCATTATCCGGGGAGCTGTTTTTT,CASGLAGGPLSGELFF
-,15,TRBV4-1,TRBJ2-5,TRBD1,TGCGCCAGCAGCCAAGATTCAGCCGGGACAGGGACCCAGTACTTC,CASSQDSAGTGTQYF
-,15,TRBV5-4,TRBJ2-2,TRBD2,TGTGCCAGCAGCTTGGGCGGGAGGGACACCGGGGAGCTGTTTTTT,CASSLGGRDTGELFF
-,14,TRBV27,TRBJ1-2,TRBD1,TGTGCCAGCAGTTTAGACAGGGGGTTCTATGGCTACACCTTC,CASSLDRGFYGYTF
-,14,TRBV6-5,TRBJ1-2,-,TGTGCCAGCAGTTACTCCACAGCTAACTATGGCTACACCTTC,CASSYSTANYGYTF
-,14,TRBV27,TRBJ2-1,-,TGTGCCAGCAGTACTCCTTCGAGTTACAATGAGCAGTTCTTC,CASSTPSSYNEQFF
-,17,TRBV9,TRBJ2-5,-,TGTGCCAGCAGCGTAGACCGATGGTGGGGAGAAGGGGAGACCCAGTACTTC,CASSVDRWWGEGETQYF
-,15,TRBV5-1,TRBJ1-1,-,TGCGCCAGCAGCCGGGCGGACAGCTGGAACACTGAAGCTTTCTTT,CASSRADSWNTEAFF